Below, 23 T cell receptor beta chains from the same sample are listed, as sequenced in a study of radiation and T cells in renal cell carcinoma. Time point specified: blood 2 weeks post-SBRT. The sample's treatment: 15 Gy SBRT to primary tumor, nephrectomy 4 weeks later. Produced via immunoSEQ multiplex PCR; TCRdb's table is partial and in-frame only. The data hold around 130,000 clones, with about 88% observed a single time. The starting material was blood, obtained from a patient whose treatment included radiotherapy and nephrectomy. The receptors were gathered from an older woman with renal cell carcinoma.

The V and J genes are TRBV7-2 and TRBJ2-7; no definite D call. The germline gives CDR1 SGHTA, CDR2 FQGNSA. CDR3 size: 11 residues. Trimming removed 5 bases from V and 7 bases from J, with 9 bases in between. The DNA for the CDR3 is TGTGCCAGCAGCCAGGATAGGGAGCAGTACTTC. This codes for CASSQDREQYF.

As regards this clone: At the DNA level, this CDR3 is encoded by other sequences in the same sample as well. The V call is TRBV19, the J call TRBJ2-5; 10 bases are a match to TRBD1. Germline CDR1 and CDR2: LNHDA and SQIVND (reference sequence). The CDR3 consists of 14 residues. V gave up 9 bases and J gave up 5 bases; unmatched junction bases: 9. CDR3: CASRRQGARETQYF. CDR3 nucleotides: TGTGCCAGCCGACGACAGGGGGCGCGGGAGACCCAGTACTTC.

This clone was counted between two and nine times. The chain combines TRBV7-2 with TRBJ2-1; TRBD2 aligns across 10 bases. From germline, CDR1 is SGHTA and CDR2 FQGNSA. V lost 7 bases, J lost 5 bases, and 8 bases stayed unmatched. The CDR3 is 15 residues long. The CDR3 loop reads CASTRSGGPNNEQFF. The CDR3 nucleotides read TGTGCCAGCACCCGTAGCGGGGGGCCAAACAATGAGCAGTTCTTC.

The rearrangement joins TRBV27 to TRBJ2-7; D gene ambiguous. With 10 bases removed from V and 10 bases from J, the gap between germline ends came to 8 bases. The germline V gene has CDR1 MNHEY and CDR2 SMNVEV (reference sequence). The CDR3 consists of 8 residues. In DNA, the CDR3 is TGTGCCACCACATTTCAGTACTTC. Its translation is CATTFQYF.

The rearrangement links TRBV30 to TRBJ1-2, with a possible D match to TRBD1 (5 bases). The ends were cut back, 0 bases at V and 4 bases at J, with 9 bases in the middle. Germline V gives CDR1 GTSNPN, CDR2 SVGIG (reference sequence). CDR3 length equals 13 residues. CDR3 protein: CAWSVSGGYGYTF. Written as DNA, the CDR3 is TGTGCCTGGAGTGTATCGGGGGGCTATGGCTACACCTTC.

The V gene is TRBV28, the J gene TRBJ1-5; D is perhaps TRBD1 (6 bases). The germline gives CDR1 MDHEN, CDR2 SYDVKM. Trimming pared 2 bases from V and 4 bases from J, leaving 9 bases between. This CDR3 has 14 residues. The CDR3 DNA reads as TGTGCCAGCAGTTTAAGACAGGAGAATCAGCCCCAGCATTTT. It specifies CASSLRQENQPQHF.

This sequence joins TRBV5-1 and TRBJ1-2; no clear D. The CDR3 runs to 14 residues. Germline V CDR1 and CDR2: SGHRS, YFSETQ. Trimming shortened V by 4 bases and J by 1 base, and 11 bases separated the two germline ends. CDR3 bases: TGCGCCAGCAGCCCCACCTTACTTAACTATGGCTACACCTTC. Residues: CASSPTLLNYGYTF.

The rearrangement joins TRBV30 to TRBJ1-6, with 7 bases fitting TRBD1. Germline values: CDR1 GTSNPN, CDR2 SVGIG (reference sequence). Germline trimming cut 3 bases from V and 0 bases from J; bases unmatched to any gene: 8. This CDR3 is built from 17 residues. The CDR3 region has the DNA TGTGCCTGGAGCTCATCAGGGGGTAGCTCCTATAATTCACCCCTCCACTTT. Its protein is CAWSSSGGSSYNSPLHF.

The chain carries TRBV5-1 and TRBJ2-3; TRBD1 aligns across 10 bases. V shed 4 bases, J shed 3 bases, and the junction held 8 bases outside the gene matches. CDR1 and CDR2 from the germline V gene are SGHRS and YFSETQ. This CDR3 has 16 residues. CDR3 protein: CASSPGTGAGTDTQYF. CDR3 coding DNA: TGCGCCAGCAGCCCGGGGACAGGGGCGGGTACAGATACGCAGTATTTT.

This chain uses TRBV9 with TRBJ1-2; maybe TRBD1 (5 bases). V lost 4 bases and J lost 7, with 11 bases in between. This CDR3 region has 12 residues. Germline values: CDR1 SGDLS, CDR2 YYNGEE. This CDR3 is CASSFGTGGYTF. The CDR3 DNA reads as TGTGCCAGCAGCTTCGGGACGGGTGGCTACACCTTC.

The genes are TRBV5-6 and TRBJ2-3, with 10 bases aligning to TRBD2. The germline CDR1 and CDR2 sequences are SGHDT and YYEEEE. With V trimmed by 0 bases and J by 4 bases, 5 bases remained unmatched. CDR3 size: 16 residues. The CDR3 sequence is CASSLAKGLAPDTQYF. The CDR3 nucleotides read TGTGCCAGCAGCTTGGCGAAGGGACTAGCGCCAGATACGCAGTATTTT.

This rearrangement joins TRBV9 to TRBJ2-1; 13 nucleotides align to TRBD2. Trimming at V came to 4 bases and at J to 3 bases, leaving 4 bases not matched to a gene. This CDR3 region has 16 residues. Germline V gene data show CDR1 as SGDLS and CDR2 as YYNGEE. CDR3 region: CASSTRLAGGYNEQFF. In DNA, the CDR3 is TGTGCCAGCAGCACCCGACTAGCGGGGGGCTACAATGAGCAGTTCTTC. The full variable domain, rest sourced from reference TRBV9 and TRBJ2-1, is DSGVTQTPKHLITATGQRVTLRCSPRSGDLSVYWYQQSLDQGLQFLIQYYNGEERAKGNILERFSAQQFPDLHSELNLSSLELGDSALYFCASSTRLAGGYNEQFFGPGTRLTVL.

This clone was seen once. V gene TRBV5-6 combines with J gene TRBJ2-7, with TRBD1 matching 7 bases. CDR3 length: 17 residues. Unmatched junction bases numbered 12, after V lost 1 base and J lost 2 bases. The germline CDR1 and CDR2 sequences are SGHDT and YYEEEE. CDR3 loop: CASSLRETGARPYEQYF. In DNA, the CDR3 is TGTGCCAGCAGCTTGAGGGAAACAGGGGCGCGTCCCTACGAGCAGTACTTC.

This rearrangement joins TRBV7-2 to TRBJ2-1; D gene unclear. V shed 1 base and J shed 2 bases, with 9 bases lying between them. The CDR3 consists of 15 residues. Germline assignment: CDR1 SGHTA and CDR2 FQGNSA. CDR3 sequence: CASSLDYLPYNEQFF. In DNA, the CDR3 is TGTGCCAGCAGCTTAGACTACCTTCCCTACAATGAGCAGTTCTTC.

The rearrangement links TRBV10-3 to TRBJ2-1, with D unresolved. The V end lost 10 bases, the J end lost 5 bases, and 6 bases lay between the germline ends. The germline CDR1 and CDR2 sequences are ENHRY and SYGVKD. The CDR3 is made up of 10 amino acids. The CDR3 loop reads CATVDNEQFF. The CDR3 DNA reads as TGTGCCACCGTCGACAATGAGCAGTTCTTC.

The J gene is TRBJ2-3, the V gene TRBV5-1, with a tentative D call TRBD1 (6 bases). Germline V lookup: CDR1 SGHRS, CDR2 YFSETQ. This CDR3 contains 14 residues. Trimming took off 2 bases at V and 4 bases at J, with 11 bases between the two ends. The CDR3 DNA is TGCGCCAGCAGCTTACAGGGACGGCCAGATACGCAGTATTTT. Its translation is CASSLQGRPDTQYF.

V gene TRBV6-6 combines with J gene TRBJ2-2, with a tentative D call TRBD1 (8 bases). The CDR3 sequence is 16 residues long. Germline CDR1 MNHNY, CDR2 SVGAGI (reference sequence). V was cut by 8 bases and J by 0 bases, with 16 bases left in between. CDR3 loop: CASCRGLAANTGELFF. CDR3 nucleotides: TGTGCCAGCTGCAGGGGGCTAGCGGCGAACACCGGGGAGCTGTTTTTT.

The genes are TRBV7-2 and TRBJ2-5; D call uncertain. The germline V gene has CDR1 SGHTA and CDR2 FQGNSA. The V and J ends lost 0 bases and 2 bases respectively, with 13 bases between them. This CDR3 spans 16 amino acids. The CDR3: CASSLARGRRQETQYF. CDR3 in DNA: TGTGCCAGCAGCTTAGCGCGCGGACGGAGACAAGAGACCCAGTACTTC.

J is TRBJ2-3 and V is TRBV19, with D maybe TRBD2 (5 bases). This CDR3 is 16 amino acids long. Germline V gene sequence: CDR1 LNHDA, CDR2 SQIVND (reference sequence). V was cut by 3 bases and J by 1 base, with 14 bases left in between. CDR3 in amino acids: CASSIMGSVGTDTQYF. The CDR3 DNA sequence: TGTGCCAGTAGTATCATGGGTAGCGTTGGCACAGATACGCAGTATTTT.

V usage is TRBV9 and J usage is TRBJ1-1; D remains ambiguous. This CDR3 has 14 amino acids. With 0 bases removed from V and 1 base from J, the gap between germline ends came to 7 bases. The V gene's germline CDR1 is SGDLS and CDR2 YYNGEE. The CDR3, as DNA: TGTGCCAGCAGCGTAGAGCCGACGAACACTGAAGCTTTCTTT. It translates to CASSVEPTNTEAFF.

The chain carries TRBV7-2 and TRBJ1-1; a weak D match, TRBD1 (5 bases). The CDR3 has 17 residues. V lost 7 bases and J lost 0, with 21 bases in between. The germline V gene encodes CDR1 SGHTA and CDR2 FQGNSA. CDR3 nucleotide sequence: TGTGCCAGCACCCCACGGGGCGCTGCCTTTATGAACACTGAAGCTTTCTTT. This codes for CASTPRGAAFMNTEAFF.

DNA for the CDR3: TGCGCCAGCAGCCAAGGAGTAGGCAGGGGAAGCACTGAAGCTTTCTTT. Protein product: CASSQGVGRGSTEAFF. This chain connects TRBV4-3 to TRBJ1-1, with a weak D call TRBD1 (6 bases). CDR3 size: 16 residues. Trimming stripped 1 base from V and 4 bases from J, with 16 bases between. The germline V gene has CDR1 LGHNA and CDR2 YSLEER.

This chain connects TRBV7-9 to TRBJ1-2, with TRBD1 matching over 8 bases. The CDR3 loop spans 14 amino acids. V was clipped by 5 bases and J by 6 bases; unmatched bases: 8. Per the germline V gene, CDR1 is SEHNR and CDR2 is FQNEAQ (reference sequence). As DNA, the CDR3 is TGTGCCAGCAGCCCCGATGGACAGGGCCATGGCTACACCTTC. It codes for CASSPDGQGHGYTF.